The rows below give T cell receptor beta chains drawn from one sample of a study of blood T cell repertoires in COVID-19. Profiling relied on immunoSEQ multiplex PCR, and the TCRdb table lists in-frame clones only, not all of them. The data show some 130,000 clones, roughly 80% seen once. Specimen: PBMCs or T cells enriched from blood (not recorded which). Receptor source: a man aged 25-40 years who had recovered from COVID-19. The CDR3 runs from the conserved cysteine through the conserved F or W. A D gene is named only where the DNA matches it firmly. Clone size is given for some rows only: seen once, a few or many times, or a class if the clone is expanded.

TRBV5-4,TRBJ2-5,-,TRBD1,CASSLGTGAKRQETQYF,TGTGCCAGCAGCTTGGGGACAGGGGCGAAGAGGCAAGAGACCCAGTACTTC
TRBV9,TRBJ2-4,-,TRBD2,CTSSVGLAGNIQYF,TGTACCAGCAGCGTAGGACTAGCGGGAAACATTCAGTACTTC
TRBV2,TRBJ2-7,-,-,CASSLRQDSYEQYF,TGTGCCAGCAGTCTGAGACAGGATTCCTACGAGCAGTACTTC
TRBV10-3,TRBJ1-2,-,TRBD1,CAISDSKTFPGQRHGYTF,TGTGCCATCAGTGATTCTAAAACTTTTCCGGGACAGCGACATGGCTACACCTTC
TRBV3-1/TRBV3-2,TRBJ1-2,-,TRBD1,CASTPQGNTRVEGYTF,TGTGCCAGCACCCCACAGGGGAACACAAGAGTTGAAGGCTACACCTTC
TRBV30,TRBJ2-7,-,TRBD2,CAWRGLAGGEQYF,TGTGCCTGGAGGGGACTAGCGGGTGGGGAGCAGTACTTC
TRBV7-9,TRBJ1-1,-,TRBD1,CASSLNRGLSTEAFF,TGTGCCAGCAGCCTAAACAGGGGGCTGAGCACTGAAGCTTTCTTT
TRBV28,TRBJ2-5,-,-,CASSSPPGRLGEETQYF,TGTGCCAGCAGTTCCCCCCCAGGGAGGCTAGGGGAAGAGACCCAGTACTTC
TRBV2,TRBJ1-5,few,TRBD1,CASSIVGTGKGQPQHF,TGTGCCAGCAGTATTGTAGGGACAGGGAAAGGTCAGCCCCAGCATTTT
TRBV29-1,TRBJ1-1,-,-,CSATVNTEAFF,TGCAGCGCCACAGTAAACACTGAAGCTTTCTTT
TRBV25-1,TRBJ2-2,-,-,CASSASHIITGELFF,TGTGCCAGCAGTGCCTCTCACATCATCACCGGGGAGCTGTTTTTT
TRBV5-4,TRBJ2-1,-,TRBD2,CASSSSRGGPFSYNEQFF,TGTGCCAGCAGCTCGTCTCGGGGGGGACCCTTCTCCTACAATGAGCAGTTCTTC
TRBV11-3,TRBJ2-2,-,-,CASSTSGDTGELFF,TGTGCCAGCAGCACCTCGGGGGACACCGGGGAGCTGTTTTTT
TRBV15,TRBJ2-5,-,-,CATRIGGGGETQYF,TGTGCCACCAGGATAGGGGGAGGGGGAGAGACCCAGTACTTC
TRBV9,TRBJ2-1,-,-,CASSARESHNEQFF,TGTGCCAGCAGCGCCCGGGAGTCCCACAATGAGCAGTTCTTC
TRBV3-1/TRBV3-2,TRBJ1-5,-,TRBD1,CASSQGTGYNQPQHF,TGTGCCAGCAGCCAGGGGACAGGCTACAATCAGCCCCAGCATTTT
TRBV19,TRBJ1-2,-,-,CASSIVPGGYTF,TGTGCCAGTAGTATAGTCCCAGGTGGCTACACCTTC
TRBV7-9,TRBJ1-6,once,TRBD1,CATQTGSNSPLHF,TGTGCCACCCAGACAGGGTCTAATTCACCCCTCCACTTT
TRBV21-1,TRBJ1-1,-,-,CASSTWTGLNTEAFF,TGTGCCAGCAGCACCTGGACAGGCTTGAACACTGAAGCTTTCTTT
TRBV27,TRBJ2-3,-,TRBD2,CASSFQTSGGTDTQYF,TGTGCCAGCAGTTTCCAGACTAGCGGGGGTACAGATACGCAGTATTTT
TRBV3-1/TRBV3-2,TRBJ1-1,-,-,CASSQDLSRRGAEAFF,TGTGCCAGCAGCCAAGACTTATCGAGACGAGGCGCTGAAGCTTTCTTT
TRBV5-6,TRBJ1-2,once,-,CASRRDTNYGYTF,TGTGCCAGCAGACGGGACACTAACTATGGCTACACCTTC
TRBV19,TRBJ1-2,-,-,CASTNEWRGDRYGYTF,TGTGCCAGTACCAACGAGTGGAGGGGCGACCGCTATGGCTACACCTTC
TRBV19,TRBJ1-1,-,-,CASRAGPNTEAFF,TGTGCCAGTAGGGCAGGGCCGAACACTGAAGCTTTCTTT
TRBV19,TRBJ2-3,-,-,CASEGRQGGPNTDTQYF,TGTGCCAGTGAAGGGCGGCAGGGGGGCCCGAACACAGATACGCAGTATTTT
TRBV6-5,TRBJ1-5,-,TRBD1,CASKGTAYSNQPQHF,TGTGCCAGTAAAGGGACAGCCTATAGCAATCAGCCCCAGCATTTT
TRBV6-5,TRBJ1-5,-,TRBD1,CASEQGGQPQHF,TGTGCCAGCGAACAGGGGGGTCAGCCCCAGCATTTT
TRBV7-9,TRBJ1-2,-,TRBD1,CASSSGTGVRNYGYTF,TGTGCCAGCAGCTCCGGGACAGGGGTTAGAAACTATGGCTACACCTTC
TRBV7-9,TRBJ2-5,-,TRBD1,CASSLDRGLQETQYF,TGTGCCAGCAGCTTAGACAGGGGGCTACAAGAGACCCAGTACTTC
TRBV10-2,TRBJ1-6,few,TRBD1,CASSPTGGGSPLHF,TGCGCCAGCAGCCCTACAGGGGGCGGATCACCCCTCCACTTT
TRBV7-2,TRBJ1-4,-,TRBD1,CASSPQGAGEKLFF,TGTGCCAGCAGCCCACAGGGGGCGGGTGAAAAACTGTTTTTT
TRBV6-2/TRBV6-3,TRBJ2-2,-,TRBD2,CASSPLAGGSFGSTGELFF,TGTGCCAGCAGTCCACTAGCGGGAGGCTCGTTTGGGTCTACCGGGGAGCTGTTTTTT
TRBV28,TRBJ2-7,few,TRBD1,CASRGTGFSSYEQYF,TGTGCCAGCAGGGGGACAGGGTTTAGCTCCTACGAGCAGTACTTC
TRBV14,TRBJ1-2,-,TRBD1,CASSQDPSGGMDGYTF,TGTGCCAGCAGCCAAGATCCTTCAGGGGGCATGGATGGCTACACCTTC
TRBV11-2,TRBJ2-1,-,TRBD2,CASSLERLAYNEQFF,TGTGCCAGCAGCTTAGAGAGACTAGCCTATAATGAGCAGTTCTTC
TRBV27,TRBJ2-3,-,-,CASSLSFAASDTQYF,TGTGCCAGCAGTTTATCGTTCGCGGCATCCGATACGCAGTATTTT
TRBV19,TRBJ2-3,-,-,CASFDSLTDTQYF,TGTGCCAGTTTCGACAGTCTCACAGATACGCAGTATTTT
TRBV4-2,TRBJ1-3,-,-,CASSQDPQGGYTIYF,TGTGCCAGCAGCCAAGATCCCCAGGGTGGCTACACCATATATTTT
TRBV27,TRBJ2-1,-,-,CASSLGLGNEQFF,TGTGCCAGCAGTTTAGGACTCGGGAATGAGCAGTTCTTC
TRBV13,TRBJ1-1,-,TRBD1,CASSGDRFTEAFF,TGTGCCAGCAGCGGGGACAGGTTCACTGAAGCTTTCTTT
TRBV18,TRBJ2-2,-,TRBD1,CASLTGQGFTGELFF,TGTGCCAGCTTAACGGGACAGGGGTTCACCGGGGAGCTGTTTTTT
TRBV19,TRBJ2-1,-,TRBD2,CASSIDRVSGSDEQFF,TGTGCCAGTAGTATAGATCGGGTTAGCGGGAGTGATGAGCAGTTCTTC
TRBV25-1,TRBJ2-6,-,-,CASSESGSGVLTF,TGTGCCAGCAGTGAATCCGGGTCTGGCGTCCTGACTTTC
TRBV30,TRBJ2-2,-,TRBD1,CAWMTGGTGELFF,TGTGCCTGGATGACAGGGGGCACCGGGGAGCTGTTTTTT
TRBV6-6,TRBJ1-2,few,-,CASSYGEGGSVYGYTF,TGTGCCAGCAGTTACGGGGAGGGGGGTTCTGTCTATGGCTACACCTTC
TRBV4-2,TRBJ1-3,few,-,CASSQDPGAGNTIYF,TGTGCCAGCAGCCAAGATCCAGGGGCTGGAAACACCATATATTTT
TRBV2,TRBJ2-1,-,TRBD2,CASSGTSGRSTYNEQFF,TGTGCCAGCAGTGGGACTAGCGGGCGAAGCACCTACAATGAGCAGTTCTTC
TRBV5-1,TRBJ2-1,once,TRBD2,CASSLAWGTSGALSSYNEQFF,TGCGCCAGCAGCTTGGCCTGGGGGACTAGCGGGGCCTTGAGCTCCTACAATGAGCAGTTCTTC
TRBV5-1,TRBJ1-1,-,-,CASSPAGVNTEAFF,TGCGCCAGCAGCCCCGCGGGGGTGAACACTGAAGCTTTCTTT
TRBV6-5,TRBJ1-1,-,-,CASKVRGGTEAFF,TGTGCCAGCAAAGTCCGGGGGGGTACTGAAGCTTTCTTT
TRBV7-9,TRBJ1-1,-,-,CASSSGGQLNTEAFF,TGTGCCAGCAGCTCGGGGGGACAATTGAACACTGAAGCTTTCTTT
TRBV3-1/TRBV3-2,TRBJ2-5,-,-,CASRNGEVTQYF,TGTGCCAGCAGGAACGGGGAGGTGACCCAGTACTTC
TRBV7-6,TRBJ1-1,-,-,CASSLALSANTEAFF,TGTGCCAGCAGCTTAGCGCTAAGTGCGAACACTGAAGCTTTCTTT
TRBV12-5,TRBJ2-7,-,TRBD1,CASGSPDRIEQYF,TGTGCTAGTGGTTCCCCGGACAGGATCGAGCAGTACTTC